This TCR beta chain was found in a study of cytomegalovirus exposure and HLA in healthy donors. Overall study context: A subsequent analysis stated that the roughly 130 validation repertoires were run on the same platform as the roughly 710 first-cohort repertoires. Findings of the study overall: Researchers catalogued 160 or so TCR beta chains as cytomegalovirus-associated. Rare TCR sequences predominated, though certain public TCRs were found in many donors. Researchers reported that three CMV-associated chains were confirmed in vitro as CMV antigen-specific.

The germline V gene has CDR1 SGHRS and CDR2 YFSETQ. The CDR3 totals 13 residues. Some clones are missing from TCRdb's copy, which holds only in-frame ones; the method was immunoSEQ multiplex PCR. The sample shows more than 250,000 clones, about nine tenths of them seen only once. To note about this clone: Its antigen remains unknown. A junction boundary mismatches the germline segment, possibly from a read error. The same CDR3 can be traced to other DNA sequences in this sample.

The V and J genes are TRBV5-1 and TRBJ2-3, with 7 bases matching TRBD1. The receptor was isolated from a woman aged 30 to 39 in good health and CMV-seropositive. Sequenced sample: PBMCs. This CDR3 is CASSLQGPDTQYF. The CDR3 DNA follows: TGCGCCAGCAGCTTACAGGGGCCAGATACACAGTATTTT.